This entry is about one TCR beta chain. Its antigen remains unknown. This entry belongs to a study of cytomegalovirus exposure and HLA in healthy donors. Study summary: As released early, the data held 70 million to 100 million unique TCRs from HLA-typed donors. Around 77% of several hundred genotyped donors fell in the Caucasian-associated ancestry cluster.

Primers for the PCR totalled 60 Vbeta and 13 Jbeta. TCRdb keeps only in-frame clones here, not all; method: immunoSEQ multiplex PCR. The sample lists 150,000 or so clones, roughly four fifths seen once, with less than 0.9% in the top ten. The ends lost 0 bases at V and 1 base at J; junction bases unmatched: 11. This CDR3 has 19 residues. Study findings and constraints: Most TCRs appeared rarely, but some public TCRs recurred in many donors. By HLA locus, TCR association rates varied in a later analysis, with DRB1 showing the most and HLA-C the fewest.

The TCR was taken from a female donor in good health and CMV-seronegative. Sequences were obtained from PBMCs. The chain carries TRBV6-7 and TRBJ1-5, with 8 bases lining up with TRBD1. TRBV6-7 is sorted into the ORF group, with uncertain function. The CDR3 spells CASSYSGAGGRSSNQPQHF. DNA of the CDR3: TGTGCCAGCAGTTACTCTGGGGCAGGGGGCAGGTCGAGCAATCAGCCCCAGCATTTT.